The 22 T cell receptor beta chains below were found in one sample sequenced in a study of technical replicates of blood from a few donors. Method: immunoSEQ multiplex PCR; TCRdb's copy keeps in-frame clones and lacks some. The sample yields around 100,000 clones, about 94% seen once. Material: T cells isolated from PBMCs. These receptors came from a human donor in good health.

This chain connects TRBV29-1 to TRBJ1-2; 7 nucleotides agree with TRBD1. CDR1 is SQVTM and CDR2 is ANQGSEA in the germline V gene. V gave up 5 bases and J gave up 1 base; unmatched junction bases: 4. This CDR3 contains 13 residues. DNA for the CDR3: TGCAGCGTTCAGGGGGTCGTTAACTATGGCTACACCTTC. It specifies CSVQGVVNYGYTF.

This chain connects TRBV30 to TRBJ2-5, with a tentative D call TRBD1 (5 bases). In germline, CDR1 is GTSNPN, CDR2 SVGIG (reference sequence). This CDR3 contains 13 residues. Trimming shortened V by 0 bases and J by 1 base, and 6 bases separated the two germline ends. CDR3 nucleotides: TGTGCCTGGAGTGTGGGGCTCCAAGAGACCCAGTACTTC. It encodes CAWSVGLQETQYF.

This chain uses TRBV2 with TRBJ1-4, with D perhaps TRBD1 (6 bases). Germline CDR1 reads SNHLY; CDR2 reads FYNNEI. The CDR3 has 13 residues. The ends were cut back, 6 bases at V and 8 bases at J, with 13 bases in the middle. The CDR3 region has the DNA TGTGCCAGCAGAGAACAGGGTGAGGAAAAACTGTTTTTT. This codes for CASREQGEEKLFF. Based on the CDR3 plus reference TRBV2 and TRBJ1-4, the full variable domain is EPEVTQTPSHQVTQMGQEVILRCVPISNHLYFYWYRQILGQKVEFLVSFYNNEISEKSEIFDDQFSVERPDGSNFTLKIRSTKLEDSAMYFCASREQGEEKLFFGSGTQLSVL.

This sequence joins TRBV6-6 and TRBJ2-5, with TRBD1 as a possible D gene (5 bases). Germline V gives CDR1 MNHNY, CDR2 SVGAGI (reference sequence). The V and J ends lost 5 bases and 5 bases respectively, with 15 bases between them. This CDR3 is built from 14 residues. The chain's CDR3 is CASSIPGSLETQYF. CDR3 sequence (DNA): TGTGCCAGCAGTATCCCAGGGTCTCTCGAGACCCAGTACTTC.

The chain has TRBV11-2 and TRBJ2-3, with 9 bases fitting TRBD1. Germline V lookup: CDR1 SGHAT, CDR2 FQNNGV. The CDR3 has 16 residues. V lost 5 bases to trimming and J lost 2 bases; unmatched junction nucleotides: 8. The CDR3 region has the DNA TGTGCCAGCAGCACGACAGGGGGGGAATCCACAGATACGCAGTATTTT. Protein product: CASSTTGGESTDTQYF.

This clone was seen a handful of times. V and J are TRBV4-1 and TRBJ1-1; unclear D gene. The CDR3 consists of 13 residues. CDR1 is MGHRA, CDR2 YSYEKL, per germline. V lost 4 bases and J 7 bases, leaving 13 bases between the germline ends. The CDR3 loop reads CASSPLQEGEAFF. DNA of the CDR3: TGCGCCAGCAGCCCACTCCAGGAAGGTGAAGCTTTCTTT.

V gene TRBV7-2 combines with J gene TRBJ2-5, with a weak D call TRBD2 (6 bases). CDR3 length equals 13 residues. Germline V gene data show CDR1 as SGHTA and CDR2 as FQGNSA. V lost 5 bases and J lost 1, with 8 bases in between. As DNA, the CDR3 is TGTGCCAGCAGCCCGGGACTCCAAGAGACCCAGTACTTC. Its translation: CASSPGLQETQYF.

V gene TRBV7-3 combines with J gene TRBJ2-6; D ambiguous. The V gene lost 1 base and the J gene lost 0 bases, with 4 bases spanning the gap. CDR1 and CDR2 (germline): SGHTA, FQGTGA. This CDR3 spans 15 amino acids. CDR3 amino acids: CASSLIFSGANVLTF. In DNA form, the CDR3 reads TGTGCCAGCAGCTTAATATTCTCTGGGGCCAACGTCCTGACTTTC.

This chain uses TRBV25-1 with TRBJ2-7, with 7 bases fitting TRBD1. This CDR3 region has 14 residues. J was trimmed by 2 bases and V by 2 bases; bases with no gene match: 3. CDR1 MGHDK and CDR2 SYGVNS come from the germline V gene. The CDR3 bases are TGTGCCAGCAGTGAACCGCAGGGGGCCTACGAGCAGTACTTC. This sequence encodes CASSEPQGAYEQYF.

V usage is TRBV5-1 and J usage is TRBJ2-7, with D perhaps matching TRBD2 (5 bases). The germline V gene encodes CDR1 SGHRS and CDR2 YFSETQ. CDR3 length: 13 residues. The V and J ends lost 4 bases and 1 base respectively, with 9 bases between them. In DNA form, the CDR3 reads TGCGCCAGCAGCGGGAGCAGTTCCTACGAGCAGTACTTC. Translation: CASSGSSSYEQYF.

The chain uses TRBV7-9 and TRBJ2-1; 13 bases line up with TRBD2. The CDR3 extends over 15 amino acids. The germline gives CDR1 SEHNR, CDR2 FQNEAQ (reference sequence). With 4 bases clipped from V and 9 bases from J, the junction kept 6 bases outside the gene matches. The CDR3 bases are TGTGCCAGCAGCTCCTCGGGACTAGCGGGGACTGAGCAGTTCTTC. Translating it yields CASSSSGLAGTEQFF. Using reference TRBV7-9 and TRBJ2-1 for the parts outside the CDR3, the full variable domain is DTGVSQNPRHKITKRGQNVTFRCDPISEHNRLYWYRQTLGQGPEFLTYFQNEAQLEKSRLLSDRFSAERPKGSFSTLEIQRTEQGDSAMYLCASSSSGLAGTEQFFGPGTRLTVL.

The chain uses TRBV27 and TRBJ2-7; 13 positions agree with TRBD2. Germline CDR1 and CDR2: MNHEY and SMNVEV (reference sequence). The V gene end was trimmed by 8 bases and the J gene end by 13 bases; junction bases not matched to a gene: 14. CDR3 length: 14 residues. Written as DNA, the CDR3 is TGTGCCAGCTCTCATGGGACTAGCGGGAAGTCCCAATACTTC. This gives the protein CASSHGTSGKSQYF.

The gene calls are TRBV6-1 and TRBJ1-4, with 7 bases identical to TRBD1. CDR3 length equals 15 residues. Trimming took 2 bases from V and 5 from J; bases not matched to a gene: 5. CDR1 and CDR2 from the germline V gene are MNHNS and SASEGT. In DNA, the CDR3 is TGTGCCAGCAGTGAAATGTCAGGGGGAAATGAAAAACTGTTTTTT. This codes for CASSEMSGGNEKLFF.

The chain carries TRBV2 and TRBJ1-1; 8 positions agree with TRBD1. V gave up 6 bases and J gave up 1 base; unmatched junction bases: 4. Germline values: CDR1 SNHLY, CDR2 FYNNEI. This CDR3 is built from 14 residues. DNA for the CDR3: TGTGCCAGCAGATTAGGACAGGGGAACACTGAAGCTTTCTTT. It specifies CASRLGQGNTEAFF.

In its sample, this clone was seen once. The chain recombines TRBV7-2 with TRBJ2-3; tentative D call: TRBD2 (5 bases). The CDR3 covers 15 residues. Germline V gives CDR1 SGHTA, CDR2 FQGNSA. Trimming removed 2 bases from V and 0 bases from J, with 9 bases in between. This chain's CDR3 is CASSLSAVSTDTQYF. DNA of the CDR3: TGTGCCAGCAGCTTATCAGCGGTGAGCACAGATACGCAGTATTTT.

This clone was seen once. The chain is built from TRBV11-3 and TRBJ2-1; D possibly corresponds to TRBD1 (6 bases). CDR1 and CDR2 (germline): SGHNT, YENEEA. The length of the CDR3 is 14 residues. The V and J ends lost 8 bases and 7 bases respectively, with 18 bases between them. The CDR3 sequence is CASAQGLSINEQFF. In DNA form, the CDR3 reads TGTGCCAGCGCACAGGGATTGAGTATTAATGAGCAGTTCTTC.

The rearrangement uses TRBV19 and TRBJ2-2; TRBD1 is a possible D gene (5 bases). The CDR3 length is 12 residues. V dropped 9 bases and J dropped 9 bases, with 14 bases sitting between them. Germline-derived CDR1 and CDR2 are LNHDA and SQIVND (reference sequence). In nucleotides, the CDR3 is TGTGCCAGCACAGGTTTATTCTGGGAGCTGTTTTTT. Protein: CASTGLFWELFF.

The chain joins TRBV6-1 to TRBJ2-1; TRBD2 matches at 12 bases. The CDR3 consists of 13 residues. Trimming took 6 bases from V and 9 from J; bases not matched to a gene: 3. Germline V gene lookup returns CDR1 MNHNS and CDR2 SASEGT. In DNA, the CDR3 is TGTGCCAGCAGGACTAGCGGGAGAGGTGAGCAGTTCTTC. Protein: CASRTSGRGEQFF.

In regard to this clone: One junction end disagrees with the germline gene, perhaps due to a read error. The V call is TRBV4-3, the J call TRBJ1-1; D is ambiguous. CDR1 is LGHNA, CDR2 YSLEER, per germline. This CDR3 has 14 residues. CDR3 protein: CASSEDEMNTEAFF. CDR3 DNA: TGCGCCAGCAGCGAAGATGAGATGAACACTGAAGCTTTCTTT.

The CDR3 DNA is TGTGCCAGCAGTCCTCGGGGGGAACCCTACAATGAGCAGTTCTTC. Its protein product is CASSPRGEPYNEQFF. The J gene is TRBJ2-1, the V gene TRBV6-5, with 7 bases that match TRBD2. The CDR3 runs 15 residues. V lost 5 bases and J lost 2; bases outside the gene matches: 6. Germline V gene data show CDR1 as MNHEY and CDR2 as SVGAGI.

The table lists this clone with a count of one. CDR3: CASSLAGGINEQFF. CDR3 coding DNA: TGTGCCAGCAGCCTAGCGGGAGGTATCAATGAGCAGTTCTTC. The chain links TRBV6-5 to TRBJ2-1; 11 bases line up with TRBD2. The CDR3 has 14 amino acids. Germline V gene lookup returns CDR1 MNHEY and CDR2 SVGAGI. V lost 6 bases to trimming and J lost 6 bases; unmatched junction nucleotides: 4.

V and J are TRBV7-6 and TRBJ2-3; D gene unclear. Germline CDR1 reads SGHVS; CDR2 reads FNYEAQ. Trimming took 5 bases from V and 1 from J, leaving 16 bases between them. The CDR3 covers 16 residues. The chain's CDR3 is CASSPSPDLGTDTQYF. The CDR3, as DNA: TGTGCCAGCAGCCCTTCCCCCGATTTAGGCACAGATACGCAGTATTTT.